This T cell receptor (beta chain) is from a study of T-cell memory formation after mild COVID-19. This clonotype has only a few counts. Each CDR3 protein is one row after TCRdb ran MiXCR on the 5' RACE reads. The table records roughly 350,000 distinct CDR3 sequences, around 15% of them present only once. From germline, CDR1 is MNHEY and CDR2 SVGAGI. This CDR3 comprises 15 residues. Between the trimmed V and J ends, which lost 3 bases and 2 bases, there was a span of 13 bases. The genes are TRBV6-5 and TRBJ2-5; D not certain. The sequencing input was PBMCs or a T cell subset sorted from them (not recorded which). The TCR originated in a man between 18 and 29 years old who had mild COVID-19 (a few samples of this study predate the infection). Cell type and time point are not known. CDR3 nucleotide sequence: TGTGCCAGCAGTTATACGGCGGCTCCTCAAGAGACCCAGTACTTC. Encoded protein: CASSYTAAPQETQYF.